The 21 T cell receptor beta chains below were found in one sample sequenced in a study of cytomegalovirus exposure and HLA in healthy donors (dated by TCRdb to the late 2010s). The method behind the library was the immunoSEQ multiplex PCR assay. The multiplex PCR relied on a mix of 60 forward primers for TCR Vbeta segments and 13 reverse primers for TCR Jbeta segments. TCRdb provides this immuneACCESS table in a form limited to in-frame rearrangements. Some clones are lacking; in checked studies, under half of them reflect an unresolved V gene, and why the rest are absent is not known. Within this sample are 130,000 or so clones, with roughly 86% of them counted one time only. The ten largest clonotypes hold about 3.2% of the sample. The sequenced sample consisted of PBMCs. These receptors originate from a man between 18 and 29 years old in good health and CMV-seropositive.

The chain employs TRBV27 and TRBJ2-3, with a tentative D call TRBD1 (7 bases). V was clipped by 6 bases and J by 0 bases, with 10 bases between them. The CDR3 length is 14 residues. CDR1 and CDR2 (germline): MNHEY, SMNVEV (reference sequence). Here the CDR3 reads CASSQGGSTDTQYF. DNA of the CDR3: TGTGCCAGCAGCCAGGGGGGCAGCACAGATACGCAGTATTTT.

This chain joins TRBV11-2 and TRBJ1-2; a weak D match, TRBD1 (5 bases). V lost 3 bases, J lost 0 bases, and 17 bases lay in between. This CDR3 region has 17 residues. CDR1 is SGHAT, CDR2 FQNNGV, per germline. The CDR3 protein is CASSFWSTGDPNYGYTF. In nucleotides, the CDR3 is TGTGCCAGCAGCTTTTGGTCTACGGGGGATCCTAACTATGGCTACACCTTC.

The rearrangement uses TRBV4-1 and TRBJ2-1, with 11 bases fitting TRBD2. Germline CDR1 and CDR2: MGHRA and YSYEKL. V shed 0 bases, J shed 8 bases, and the junction held 9 bases outside the gene matches. The CDR3 sequence is 17 residues long. The CDR3, as DNA: TGCGCCAGCAGCCAAGATTCCCTAGCGGGAGGAAGCGATGAGCAGTTCTTC. Amino acid sequence: CASSQDSLAGGSDEQFF.

V usage is TRBV6-1 and J usage is TRBJ1-2; TRBD1 matches at 9 bases. Germline V gene data show CDR1 as MNHNS and CDR2 as SASEGT. CDR3 length: 15 residues. Losses at the gene ends were 4 bases for V and 3 bases for J; bases not matched to a gene: 6. The CDR3 sequence is CASSAGQGHYYGYTF. The CDR3 DNA sequence: TGTGCCAGCAGTGCGGGACAGGGTCACTACTATGGCTACACCTTC.

V gene TRBV5-1 combines with J gene TRBJ1-1; 9 nucleotides line up with TRBD1. V lost 4 bases, J lost 0 bases, and 16 bases stayed unmatched. CDR3 length equals 19 residues. The germline CDR1 and CDR2 sequences are SGHRS and YFSETQ. This chain's CDR3 is CASSLRGTGSSLLNTEAFF. CDR3 in DNA: TGCGCCAGCAGCCTTAGAGGGACAGGGTCCTCCCTCCTGAACACTGAAGCTTTCTTT.

The rearrangement uses TRBV7-9 and TRBJ2-4; 9 nucleotides agree with TRBD1. The CDR3 totals 15 residues. The V segment lost 5 bases and the J segment 9 bases; nucleotides outside the gene matches: 11. CDR1 and CDR2 from the germline V gene are SEHNR and FQNEAQ (reference sequence). As DNA, the CDR3 is TGTGCCAGCAGCCCCCCCGGGACAGGGAACGCCATTCAGTACTTC. Translation gives CASSPPGTGNAIQYF.

The gene calls are TRBV27 and TRBJ2-7, with D perhaps matching TRBD1 (6 bases). The CDR3 is 15 residues long. Trimming left V 0 bases short and J 6 bases short, with 15 bases between. Germline CDR1 is MNHEY and CDR2 is SMNVEV (reference sequence). The CDR3 spells CASSLSGQISREQYF. CDR3 nucleotides: TGTGCCAGCAGTTTATCAGGACAGATCAGTCGCGAGCAGTACTTC.

The genes are TRBV15 and TRBJ1-1; 11 bases are shared with TRBD1. This CDR3 has 15 amino acids. The V gene's germline CDR1 is LNHNV and CDR2 YYDKDF (reference sequence). The junction had 6 bases not matched to a gene; V was cut back by 4 bases and J by 5 bases. DNA of the CDR3: TGTGCCACCAGCACGCGGGGACAGGGGGAAACTGAAGCTTTCTTT. Translation gives CATSTRGQGETEAFF.

This chain connects TRBV5-1 to TRBJ2-6, with D tentatively TRBD1 (6 bases). The germline V gene has CDR1 SGHRS and CDR2 YFSETQ. With 5 bases removed from V and 12 bases from J, the gap between germline ends came to 15 bases. This CDR3 is 13 amino acids long. The CDR3 loop is CASRPRDNLVLTF. The DNA of the CDR3 is TGCGCCAGCAGACCCCGGGACAACCTCGTCCTGACTTTC.

The J gene is TRBJ2-7, the V gene TRBV13; TRBD1 is a possible D gene (6 bases). This CDR3 is 15 amino acids long. Trimming took 5 bases from V and 2 from J, leaving 16 bases between them. Germline lookup yields CDR1 PRHDT and CDR2 FYEKMQ (reference sequence). CDR3 nucleotides: TGTGCCAGCAGCCCCTCTGTCGGACAGACCTACGAGCAGTACTTC. This translates into CASSPSVGQTYEQYF.

V is TRBV7-8 and J is TRBJ1-2; 10 nucleotides line up with TRBD1. Germline V lookup: CDR1 SGHVS, CDR2 FQNEAQ. The CDR3 loop spans 15 amino acids. The J segment lost 3 bases and the V segment lost 5 bases, leaving 6 bases of the junction unmatched. CDR3 DNA: TGTGCCAGCAGCCAGTCCGGGACAGGGGACTATGGCTACACCTTC. It specifies CASSQSGTGDYGYTF.

This clone was seen a few times. The chain couples TRBV6-1 to TRBJ1-1; possibly TRBD1 for D (5 bases). V lost 8 bases and J lost 6, with 16 bases in between. The germline V gene encodes CDR1 MNHNS and CDR2 SASEGT. The CDR3 has 13 residues. CDR3 region: CASALNWGAEAFF. Written as DNA, the CDR3 is TGTGCCAGCGCTCTTAATTGGGGGGCTGAAGCTTTCTTT.

The chain uses TRBV5-6 and TRBJ2-7; 14 bases map to TRBD2. Looked up from germline, CDR1 is SGHDT and CDR2 is YYEEEE. The CDR3 covers 19 residues. V dropped 3 bases and J dropped 0; count of bases not matched to a gene: 11. In DNA, the CDR3 is TGTGCCAGCAGCTACGGACTAGCGGGAGGAGCCATGAGCTCCTACGAGCAGTACTTC. The encoded protein is CASSYGLAGGAMSSYEQYF.

This CDR3 reads CASSLGTSRGSYNEQFF. The CDR3 coding sequence is TGTGCCAGCAGCTTGGGTACTAGCAGAGGCTCATACAATGAGCAGTTCTTC. V gene TRBV5-4 combines with J gene TRBJ2-1; the D gene is possibly TRBD2 (6 bases). The CDR3 loop spans 17 amino acids. V gave up 0 bases and J gave up 4 bases, with 17 bases separating them. The germline CDR1 and CDR2 sequences are SGHNT and YYREEE (reference sequence).

Notes on this clone: One end of the junction varies from germline; a read error may be responsible. This chain connects TRBV6-5 to TRBJ1-2, with 8 nucleotides matching TRBD1. The length of the CDR3 is 14 residues. In germline, CDR1 is MNHEY, CDR2 SVGAGI. Here the CDR3 reads CASSPQTGVYGYAF. For the CDR3, the DNA is TGTGCCAGCAGTCCCCAGACAGGGGTCTATGGCTACGCCTTC.

This clone has just a few counts. The chain has TRBV6-1 and TRBJ1-1; TRBD1 matches 7 bases. Germline V gene data show CDR1 as MNHNS and CDR2 as SASEGT. J was trimmed by 1 base and V by 8 bases; bases with no gene match: 1. This CDR3 spans 12 amino acids. The CDR3 nucleotides are TGTGCCAGCCGACAGGGGAACACTGAAGCTTTCTTT. Its translation: CASRQGNTEAFF.

V gene TRBV7-8 combines with J gene TRBJ2-3, with TRBD2 identical over 10 bases. This CDR3 has 18 residues. Per germline, CDR1 SGHVS and CDR2 FQNEAQ. V was clipped by 5 bases and J by 3 bases; unmatched bases: 14. CDR3 coding DNA: TGTGCCAGCAGCGACCAGGAACTAGCGGGGAGTGGGACAGATACGCAGTATTTT. Its translation: CASSDQELAGSGTDTQYF.

The gene calls are TRBV9 and TRBJ1-4; TRBD1 matches 7 bases. The ends lost 0 bases at V and 5 bases at J; junction bases unmatched: 4. Germline V lookup: CDR1 SGDLS, CDR2 YYNGEE. This CDR3 is built from 15 residues. CDR3 residues: CASSVARTGNEKLFF. The CDR3 nucleotides are TGTGCCAGCAGCGTAGCCCGGACAGGCAATGAAAAACTGTTTTTT.

The rearrangement uses TRBV19 and TRBJ2-7; weak D call: TRBD1 (6 bases). Germline V lookup: CDR1 LNHDA, CDR2 SQIVND (reference sequence). The CDR3 is 11 residues long. V shed 9 bases and J shed 0 bases, with 6 bases lying between them. CDR3 bases: TGTGCCAGCAGGGGCTCCTACGAGCAGTACTTC. It yields the protein CASRGSYEQYF.

The chain recombines TRBV7-8 with TRBJ1-3; D perhaps matches TRBD1 (6 bases). This CDR3 is 20 amino acids long. Germline CDR1 SGHVS, CDR2 FQNEAQ. Trimming removed 6 bases from V and 0 bases from J, with 27 bases in between. DNA for the CDR3: TGTGCCAGCAGAACAGGCAGGGGACCTACGGACGATTACTCTGGAAACACCATATATTTT. It encodes CASRTGRGPTDDYSGNTIYF.

The chain links TRBV6-1 to TRBJ2-4; D possibly corresponds to TRBD1 (5 bases). V was shortened by 7 bases and J by 0 bases, with 7 bases between the two germline ends. This CDR3 region has 13 residues. The germline gives CDR1 MNHNS, CDR2 SASEGT. This CDR3 is CASMDIAKNIQYF. CDR3 bases: TGTGCCAGCATGGACATAGCCAAAAACATTCAGTACTTC.